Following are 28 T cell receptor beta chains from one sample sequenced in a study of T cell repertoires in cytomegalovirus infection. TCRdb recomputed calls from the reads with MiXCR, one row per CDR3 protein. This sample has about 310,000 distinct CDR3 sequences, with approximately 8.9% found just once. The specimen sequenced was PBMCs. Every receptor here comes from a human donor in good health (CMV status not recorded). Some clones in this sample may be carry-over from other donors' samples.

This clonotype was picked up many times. This CDR3 reads CASSYDSRGSQPQHF. CDR3 in DNA: TGTGCCAGCAGTTACGACTCCCGGGGTTCTCAGCCCCAGCATTTT. V and J are TRBV6-2 or TRBV6-3 and TRBJ1-5; D not resolved. V was clipped by 2 bases and J by 6 bases, with 14 bases between them. This CDR3 region has 15 residues. The germline CDR1 and CDR2 sequences are MNHEY and SVGEGT.

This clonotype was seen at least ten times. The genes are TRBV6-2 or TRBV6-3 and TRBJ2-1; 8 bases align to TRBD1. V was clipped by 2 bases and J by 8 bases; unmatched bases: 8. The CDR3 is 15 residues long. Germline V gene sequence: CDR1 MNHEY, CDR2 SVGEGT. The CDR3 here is CASSYGTGGVDEQFF. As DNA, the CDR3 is TGTGCCAGCAGTTACGGGACAGGTGGGGTCGATGAGCAGTTCTTC.

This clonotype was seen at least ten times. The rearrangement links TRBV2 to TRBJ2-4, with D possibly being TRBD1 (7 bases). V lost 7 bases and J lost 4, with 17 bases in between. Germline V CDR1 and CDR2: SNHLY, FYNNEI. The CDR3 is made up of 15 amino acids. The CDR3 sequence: CASTSGGLLKNIQYF. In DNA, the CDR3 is TGTGCCAGCACCTCAGGGGGGCTGTTAAAAAACATTCAGTACTTC.

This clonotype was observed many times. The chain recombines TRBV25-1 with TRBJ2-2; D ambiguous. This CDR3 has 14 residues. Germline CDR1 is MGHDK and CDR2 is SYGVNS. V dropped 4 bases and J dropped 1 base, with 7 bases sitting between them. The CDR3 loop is CASSVLGNTGELFF. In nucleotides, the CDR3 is TGTGCCAGCAGTGTGCTTGGGAACACCGGGGAGCTGTTTTTT.

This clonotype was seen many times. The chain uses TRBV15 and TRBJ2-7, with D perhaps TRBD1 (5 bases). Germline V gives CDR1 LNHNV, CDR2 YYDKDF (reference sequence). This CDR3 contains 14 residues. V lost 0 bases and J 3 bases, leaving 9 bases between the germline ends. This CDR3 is CATSRESGFYEQYF. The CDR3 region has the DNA TGTGCCACCAGCAGAGAATCAGGGTTCTACGAGCAGTACTTC.

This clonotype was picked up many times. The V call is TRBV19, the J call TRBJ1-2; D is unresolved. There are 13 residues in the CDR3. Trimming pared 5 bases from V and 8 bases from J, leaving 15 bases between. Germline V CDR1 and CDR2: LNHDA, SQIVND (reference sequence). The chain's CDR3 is CASSSTTSRGYTF. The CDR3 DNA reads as TGTGCCAGTAGTTCCACCACGTCTCGCGGCTACACCTTC.

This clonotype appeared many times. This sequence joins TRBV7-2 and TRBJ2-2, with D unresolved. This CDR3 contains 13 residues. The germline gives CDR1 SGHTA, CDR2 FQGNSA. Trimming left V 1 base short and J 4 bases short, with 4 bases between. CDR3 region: CASSLVRTGELFF. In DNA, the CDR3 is TGTGCCAGCAGCTTAGTTCGCACCGGGGAGCTGTTTTTT.

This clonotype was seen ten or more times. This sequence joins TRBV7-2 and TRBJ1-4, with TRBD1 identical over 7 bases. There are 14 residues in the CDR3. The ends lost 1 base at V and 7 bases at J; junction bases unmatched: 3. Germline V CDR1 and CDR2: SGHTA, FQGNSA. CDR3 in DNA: TGTGCCAGCAGCTTAGGAGGGGGCGGTGAAAAACTGTTTTTT. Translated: CASSLGGGGEKLFF.

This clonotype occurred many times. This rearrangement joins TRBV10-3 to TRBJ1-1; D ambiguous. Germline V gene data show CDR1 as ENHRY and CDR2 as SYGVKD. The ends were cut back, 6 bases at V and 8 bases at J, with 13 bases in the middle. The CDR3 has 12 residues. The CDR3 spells CAISPPSREAFF. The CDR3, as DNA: TGTGCCATCAGCCCCCCGAGTAGGGAAGCTTTCTTT.

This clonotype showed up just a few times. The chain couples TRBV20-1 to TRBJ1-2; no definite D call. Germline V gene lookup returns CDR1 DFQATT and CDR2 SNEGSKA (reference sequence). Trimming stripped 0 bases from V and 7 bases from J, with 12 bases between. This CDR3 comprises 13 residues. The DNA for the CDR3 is TGCAGTGCTAGAGATATCGGGCGTTTTGGCTACACCTTC. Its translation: CSARDIGRFGYTF.

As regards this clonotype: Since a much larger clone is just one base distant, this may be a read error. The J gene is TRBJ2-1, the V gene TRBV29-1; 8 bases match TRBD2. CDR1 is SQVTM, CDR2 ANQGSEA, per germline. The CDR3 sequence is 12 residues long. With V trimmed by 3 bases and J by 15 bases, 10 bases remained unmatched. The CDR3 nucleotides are TGCAGCGTTGAGAATACTAGCGGCGACCCGTTCTTC. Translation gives CSVENTSGDPFF.

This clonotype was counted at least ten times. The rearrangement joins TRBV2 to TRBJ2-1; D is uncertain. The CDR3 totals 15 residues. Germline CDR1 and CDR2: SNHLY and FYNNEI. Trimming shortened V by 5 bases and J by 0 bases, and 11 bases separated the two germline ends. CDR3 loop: CASSSRTNSYNEQFF. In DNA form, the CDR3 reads TGTGCCAGCAGTTCCCGGACGAACTCCTACAATGAGCAGTTCTTC.

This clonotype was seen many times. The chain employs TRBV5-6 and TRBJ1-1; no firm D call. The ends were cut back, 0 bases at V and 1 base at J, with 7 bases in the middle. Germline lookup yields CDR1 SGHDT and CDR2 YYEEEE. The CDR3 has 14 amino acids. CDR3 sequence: CASSLGRTNTEAFF. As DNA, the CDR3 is TGTGCCAGCAGCTTGGGACGGACGAACACTGAAGCTTTCTTT.

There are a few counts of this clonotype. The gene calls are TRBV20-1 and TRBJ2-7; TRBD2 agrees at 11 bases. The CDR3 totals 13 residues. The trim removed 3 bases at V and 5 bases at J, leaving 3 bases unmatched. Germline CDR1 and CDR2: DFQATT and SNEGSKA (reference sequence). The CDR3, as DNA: TGCAGTGCTAGGACTAGCGGGGTTAACGAGCAGTACTTC. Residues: CSARTSGVNEQYF.

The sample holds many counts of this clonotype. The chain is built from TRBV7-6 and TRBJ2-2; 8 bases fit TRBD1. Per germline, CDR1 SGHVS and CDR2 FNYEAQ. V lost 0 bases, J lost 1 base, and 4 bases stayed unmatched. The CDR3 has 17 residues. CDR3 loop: CASSLATGQGNTGELFF. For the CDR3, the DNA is TGTGCCAGCAGCTTAGCCACAGGACAGGGGAACACCGGGGAGCTGTTTTTT.

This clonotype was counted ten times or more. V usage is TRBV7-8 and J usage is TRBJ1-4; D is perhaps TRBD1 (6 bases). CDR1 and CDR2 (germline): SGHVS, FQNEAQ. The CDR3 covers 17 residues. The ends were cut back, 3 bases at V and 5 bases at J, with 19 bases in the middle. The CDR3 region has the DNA TGTGCCAGCAGCTTGCGGCCTCAGTGGCAGGGGAATGAAAAACTGTTTTTT. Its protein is CASSLRPQWQGNEKLFF.

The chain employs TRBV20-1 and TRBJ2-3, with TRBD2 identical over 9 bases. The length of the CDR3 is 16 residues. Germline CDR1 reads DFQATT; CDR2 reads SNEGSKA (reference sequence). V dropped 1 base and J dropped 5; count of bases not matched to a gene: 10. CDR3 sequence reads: CSARVESGGPGDTQYF. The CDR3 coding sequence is TGCAGTGCTAGAGTGGAAAGCGGGGGGCCAGGAGATACGCAGTATTTT.

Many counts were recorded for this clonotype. The CDR3 protein is CAISVGRQETQYF. The DNA of the CDR3 is TGTGCCATCAGTGTGGGTCGTCAAGAGACCCAGTACTTC. The chain has TRBV10-3 and TRBJ2-5; D gene uncertain. The CDR3 contains 13 residues. Per the germline V gene, CDR1 is ENHRY and CDR2 is SYGVKD. Trimming took 4 bases from V and 2 from J, leaving 8 bases between them.

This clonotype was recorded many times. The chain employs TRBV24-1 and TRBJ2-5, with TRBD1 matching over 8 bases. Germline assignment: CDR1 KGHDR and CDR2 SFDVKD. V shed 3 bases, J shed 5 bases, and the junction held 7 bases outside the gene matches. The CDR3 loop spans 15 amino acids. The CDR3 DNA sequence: TGTGCCACCAGTGATGTGACAGGGGCTGGCGAGACCCAGTACTTC. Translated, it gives CATSDVTGAGETQYF.

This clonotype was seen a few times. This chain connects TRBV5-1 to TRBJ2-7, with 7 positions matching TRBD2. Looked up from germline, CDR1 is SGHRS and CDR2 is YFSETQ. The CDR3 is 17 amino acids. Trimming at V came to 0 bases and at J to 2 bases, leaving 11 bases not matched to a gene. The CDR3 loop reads CASSLAGRLAETYEQYF. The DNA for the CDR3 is TGCGCCAGCAGCTTGGCCGGTCGGCTAGCGGAGACCTACGAGCAGTACTTC.

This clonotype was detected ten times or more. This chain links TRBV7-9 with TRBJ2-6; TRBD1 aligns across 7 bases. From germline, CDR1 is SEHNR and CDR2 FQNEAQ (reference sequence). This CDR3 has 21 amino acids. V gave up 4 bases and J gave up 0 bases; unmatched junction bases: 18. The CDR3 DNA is TGTGCCAGCAGCTCACCCCTGGGCGAGTCCAGGGGGATCTCTGGGGCCAACGTCCTGACTTTC. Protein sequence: CASSSPLGESRGISGANVLTF.

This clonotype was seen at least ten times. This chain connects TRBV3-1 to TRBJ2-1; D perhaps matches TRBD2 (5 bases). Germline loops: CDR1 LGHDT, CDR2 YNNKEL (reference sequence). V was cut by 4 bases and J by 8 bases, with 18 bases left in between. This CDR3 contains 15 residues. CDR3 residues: CASSLTLRGLDEQFF. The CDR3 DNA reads TGTGCCAGCAGCCTAACACTCCGGGGTCTCGATGAGCAGTTCTTC.

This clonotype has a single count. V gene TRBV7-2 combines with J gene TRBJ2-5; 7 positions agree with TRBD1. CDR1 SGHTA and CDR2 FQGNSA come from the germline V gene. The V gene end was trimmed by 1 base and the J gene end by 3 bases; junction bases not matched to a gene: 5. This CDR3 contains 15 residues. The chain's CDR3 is CASSLDTGAEETQYF. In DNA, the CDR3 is TGTGCCAGCAGCTTAGACACAGGGGCGGAAGAGACCCAGTACTTC. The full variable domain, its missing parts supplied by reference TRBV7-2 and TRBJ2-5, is GAGVSQSPSNKVTEKGKDVELRCDPISGHTALYWYRQSLGQGLEFLIYFQGNSAPDKSGLPSDRFSAERTGGSVSTLTIQRTQQEDSAVYLCASSLDTGAEETQYFGPGTRLLVL.

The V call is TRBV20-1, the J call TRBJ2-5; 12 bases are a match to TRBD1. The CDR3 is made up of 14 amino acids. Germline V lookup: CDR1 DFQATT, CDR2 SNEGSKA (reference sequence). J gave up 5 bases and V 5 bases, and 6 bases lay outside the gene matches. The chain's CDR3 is CSAVRDRGRETQYF. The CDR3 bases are TGCAGTGCTGTCCGGGACAGGGGGCGGGAGACCCAGTACTTC.

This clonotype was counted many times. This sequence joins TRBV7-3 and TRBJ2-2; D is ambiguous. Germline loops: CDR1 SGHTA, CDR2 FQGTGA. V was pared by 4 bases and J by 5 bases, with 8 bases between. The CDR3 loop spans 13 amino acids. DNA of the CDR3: TGTGCCAGCAGCTCCCTCTCAACCGGGGAGCTGTTTTTT. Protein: CASSSLSTGELFF.

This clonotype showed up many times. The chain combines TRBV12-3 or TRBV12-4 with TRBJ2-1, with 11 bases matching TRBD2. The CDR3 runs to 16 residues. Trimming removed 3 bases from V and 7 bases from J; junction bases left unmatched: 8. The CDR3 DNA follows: TGTGCCAGCAGTTTTTGGCTAGCGGGGGGCTTTAATGAGCAGTTCTTC. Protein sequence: CASSFWLAGGFNEQFF.

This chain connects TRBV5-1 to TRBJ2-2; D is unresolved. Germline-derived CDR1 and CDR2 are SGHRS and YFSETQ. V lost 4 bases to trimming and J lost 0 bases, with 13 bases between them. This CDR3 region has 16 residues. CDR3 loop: CASSQRTVANTGELFF. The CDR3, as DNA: TGCGCCAGCAGCCAACGGACGGTCGCGAACACCGGGGAGCTGTTTTTT.

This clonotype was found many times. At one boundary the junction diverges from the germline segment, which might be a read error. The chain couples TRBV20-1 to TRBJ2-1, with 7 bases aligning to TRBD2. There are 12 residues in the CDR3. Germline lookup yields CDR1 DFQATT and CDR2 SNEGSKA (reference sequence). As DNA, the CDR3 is TGTGCCCCTAGCGGAACCTACAATGAGCAGTTCTTC. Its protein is CAPSGTYNEQFF.